This TCR beta chain was documented in a study of cytomegalovirus exposure and HLA in healthy donors. CDR1 and CDR2 from the germline V gene are MGHDK and SYGVNS. This CDR3 region has 15 residues. V dropped 1 base and J dropped 1 base, with 10 bases sitting between them. TCRdb keeps only in-frame clones here, not all; method: immunoSEQ multiplex PCR. Altogether over 150,000 clones are present, around 84% being singletons, with the ten largest covering about 16%. This receptor was identified in a man between 18 and 35 years old in good health and CMV-seropositive. This chain joins TRBV25-1 and TRBJ1-1; D unclear. Material for sequencing was PBMCs. CDR3 DNA: TGTGCCAGCAGTGAATTAAGCACCAAGAACACTGAAGCTTTCTTT. This sequence encodes CASSELSTKNTEAFF.